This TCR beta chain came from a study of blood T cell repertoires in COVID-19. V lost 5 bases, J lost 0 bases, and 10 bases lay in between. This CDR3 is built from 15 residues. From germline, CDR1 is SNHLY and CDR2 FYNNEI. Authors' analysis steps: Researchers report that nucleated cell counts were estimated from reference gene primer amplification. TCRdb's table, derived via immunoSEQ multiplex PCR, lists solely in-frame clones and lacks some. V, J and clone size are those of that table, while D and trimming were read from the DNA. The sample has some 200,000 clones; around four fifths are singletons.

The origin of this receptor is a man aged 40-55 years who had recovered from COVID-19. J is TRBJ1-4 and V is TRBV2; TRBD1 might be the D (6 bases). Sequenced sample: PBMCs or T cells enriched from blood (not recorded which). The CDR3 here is CASSKQGATNEKLFF. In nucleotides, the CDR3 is TGTGCCAGCAGTAAACAGGGCGCAACTAATGAAAAACTGTTTTTT.